This T cell receptor (beta chain) was recovered during a study of cytomegalovirus exposure and HLA in healthy donors. About the study: An earlier analysis identified some 110 million unique TCR beta sequences in some 180 million T cells. General study results and limits: V- and J-gene trimming in TCR beta was tied to a missense DCLRE1C variant by an analysis performed later.

Comment on this clone: The antigen remains unidentified.

Germline V gene sequence: CDR1 LNHDA, CDR2 SQIVND (reference sequence). The germline V and J ends were trimmed by 9 bases and 0 bases, with 18 bases remaining between them. The CDR3 is made up of 16 amino acids. Amplification used 60 Vbeta primers and 13 Jbeta primers. This table comes from immunoSEQ multiplex PCR, and its TCRdb copy is limited to in-frame clones, with some not included. The sample yields about 190,000 clones, more than 65% seen once. The sample was PBMCs. This clonotype was sampled from a woman under 40 in good health and CMV-seropositive. The rearrangement uses TRBV19 and TRBJ1-3; TRBD1 is a possible D gene (5 bases). The CDR3 reads CASRASLLSSGNTIYF. The CDR3 DNA reads as TGTGCCAGCAGGGCCTCCCTTCTGAGCTCTGGAAACACCATATATTTT.